This is a list of T cell receptor beta chains from one sample in a study of cytomegalovirus exposure and HLA in healthy donors. Measured with immunoSEQ multiplex PCR; TCRdb has only the in-frame clones, and not every one. The table lists under 200,000 clones, roughly 68% of them singletons, with 1.5% to 2% in the top ten. Specimen: PBMCs. These TCRs come from a woman in her twenties or thirties in good health and CMV-seronegative. Both conserved end residues are part of each CDR3. Each record gives: clone size, D gene, CDR3 length, V gene, J gene, CDR3 DNA, CDR3 protein. The D gene is left open where the match is weak. Rows give clone size only sometimes, using once, few, many, or a class for an expanded clone.

size: NA
D: TRBD2
length: 16
V: TRBV11-2
J: TRBJ2-2
DNA: TGTGCCAGCAGCCCGTTAGCTAGCGGGACCACCGGGGAGCTGTTTTTT
CDR3: CASSPLASGTTGELFF

size: few
D: NA
length: 14
V: TRBV11-1
J: TRBJ2-7
DNA: TGTGCCAGCAGCTTTAAAGCAGGGGTCTACGAGCAGTACTTC
CDR3: CASSFKAGVYEQYF

size: NA
D: NA
length: 16
V: TRBV27
J: TRBJ1-4
DNA: TGTGCCAGCAGTTCCGACCCTCAGGGCTTTAATGAAAAACTGTTTTTT
CDR3: CASSSDPQGFNEKLFF

size: once
D: NA
length: 11
V: TRBV7-9
J: TRBJ2-3
DNA: TGTGCCAGCCACAATGCCGAGGCGCAGTATTTT
CDR3: CASHNAEAQYF

size: NA
D: TRBD2
length: 16
V: TRBV5-1
J: TRBJ2-5
DNA: TGCGCCAGCAGCCTTGGGACTAGCGGGGGGCAAGAGACCCAGTACTTC
CDR3: CASSLGTSGGQETQYF

size: NA
D: NA
length: 11
V: TRBV11-3
J: TRBJ2-1
DNA: TGTGCCAGCAGCTTTCAGGATGAGCAGTTCTTC
CDR3: CASSFQDEQFF

size: few
D: TRBD1
length: 15
V: TRBV27
J: TRBJ1-5
DNA: TGTGCCAGCAGTTCCCGGACAGGGAGCAATCAGCCCCAGCATTTT
CDR3: CASSSRTGSNQPQHF

size: NA
D: NA
length: 16
V: TRBV6-1
J: TRBJ1-5
DNA: TGTGCCAGCAGTGTTGACAGCACGCAGCGCAATCAGCCCCAGCATTTT
CDR3: CASSVDSTQRNQPQHF

size: NA
D: NA
length: 16
V: TRBV6-1
J: TRBJ1-2
DNA: TGTGCCAGCAGTGATGCCGGGAGCCCGATCACCTATGGCTACACCTTC
CDR3: CASSDAGSPITYGYTF

size: NA
D: NA
length: 12
V: TRBV11-2
J: TRBJ2-3
DNA: TGTGCCAGCAGCGTAAGCACAGATACGCAGTATTTT
CDR3: CASSVSTDTQYF

size: once
D: NA
length: 15
V: TRBV5-1
J: TRBJ1-1
DNA: TGCGCCAGCAGCGGCCAGGGGTCTTTGAACACTGAAGCTTTCTTT
CDR3: CASSGQGSLNTEAFF

size: NA
D: NA
length: 11
V: TRBV27
J: TRBJ1-1
DNA: TGTGCCGGCAACTTCGGTGGTGAAGCTTTCTTT
CDR3: CAGNFGGEAFF

size: NA
D: NA
length: 16
V: TRBV4-2
J: TRBJ1-2
DNA: TGTGCCAGCAGCCAAGATAGGGGCCGGTTACAATATGGCTACACCTTC
CDR3: CASSQDRGRLQYGYTF

size: NA
D: NA
length: 14
V: TRBV27
J: TRBJ1-5
DNA: TGTGCCAGCAGTTTAGCGGGGCGCAATCAGCCCCAGCATTTT
CDR3: CASSLAGRNQPQHF

size: NA
D: NA
length: 15
V: TRBV18
J: TRBJ2-6
DNA: TGTGCCAGCTCACCCTCGGAGTCGGGGGCCAACGTCCTGACTTTC
CDR3: CASSPSESGANVLTF

size: NA
D: TRBD2
length: 17
V: TRBV11-1
J: TRBJ2-3
DNA: TGTGCCAGCAGCTTGACTAGCGGGGGGCTTGAGGCAGATACGCAGTATTTT
CDR3: CASSLTSGGLEADTQYF

size: NA
D: TRBD2
length: 18
V: TRBV7-9
J: TRBJ2-1
DNA: TGTGCCAGCAGCTCGGGACTAGCGGGAGGGCCAGGATACAATGAGCAGTTCTTC
CDR3: CASSSGLAGGPGYNEQFF

size: NA
D: TRBD2
length: 15
V: TRBV10-2
J: TRBJ2-1
DNA: TGCGCCAGCAGGTCACTAGCGGGGGCCCACAATGAGCAGTTCTTC
CDR3: CASRSLAGAHNEQFF

size: NA
D: TRBD2
length: 18
V: TRBV10-3
J: TRBJ2-3
DNA: TGTGCCATCAGTGAGGAAACCGCGGGGGTTCTTAGCACAGATACGCAGTATTTT
CDR3: CAISEETAGVLSTDTQYF

size: NA
D: TRBD1
length: 16
V: TRBV5-1
J: TRBJ2-7
DNA: TGCGCCAGCAGCTTGGAGGGGACAGGGAAGTCCTACGAGCAGTACTTC
CDR3: CASSLEGTGKSYEQYF

size: NA
D: TRBD1
length: 14
V: TRBV6-1
J: TRBJ2-1
DNA: TGTGCCAGCGAAGACAGGGATGTTTACAATGAGCAGTTCTTC
CDR3: CASEDRDVYNEQFF

size: NA
D: NA
length: 13
V: TRBV2
J: TRBJ1-2
DNA: TGTGCCACTCTTAGTGTAGCTAAGTTTGGCTACACCTTC
CDR3: CATLSVAKFGYTF

size: NA
D: NA
length: 16
V: TRBV7-2
J: TRBJ2-1
DNA: TGTGCCAGCAGCTTAGCGCGTGGCGGCTCCTACAATGAGCAGTTCTTC
CDR3: CASSLARGGSYNEQFF

size: NA
D: TRBD1
length: 15
V: TRBV5-4
J: TRBJ2-5
DNA: TGTGCCAGCAGCCCCAAGGGCAACAGGGGAGAGACCCAGTACTTC
CDR3: CASSPKGNRGETQYF

size: NA
D: NA
length: 16
V: TRBV6-1
J: TRBJ2-2
DNA: TGTGCCAGCAGTGAAAGGGTACAGGGGAACACCGGGGAGCTGTTTTTT
CDR3: CASSERVQGNTGELFF

size: NA
D: TRBD1
length: 14
V: TRBV18
J: TRBJ2-7
DNA: TGTGCCAGCTCACACCGGGACAGGGGCTACGAGCAGTACTTC
CDR3: CASSHRDRGYEQYF

size: few
D: NA
length: 15
V: TRBV18
J: TRBJ1-5
DNA: TGTGCCAGCTCAACCCGGCAAGAGGTAAATCAGCCCCAGCATTTT
CDR3: CASSTRQEVNQPQHF

size: few
D: TRBD1
length: 18
V: TRBV2
J: TRBJ2-6
DNA: TGTGCCAGCACCGGGACAGGGGGGGTTTTTTCTGGGGCCAACGTCCTGACTTTC
CDR3: CASTGTGGVFSGANVLTF

size: NA
D: NA
length: 15
V: TRBV10-3
J: TRBJ1-1
DNA: TGTGCCATCAGTGACGCGGGAGTACGGAACACTGAAGCTTTCTTT
CDR3: CAISDAGVRNTEAFF

size: once
D: NA
length: 15
V: TRBV10-3
J: TRBJ1-3
DNA: TGTGCCATCAGGGGACGGACTAGCTCTGGAAACACCATATATTTT
CDR3: CAIRGRTSSGNTIYF

size: NA
D: TRBD1
length: 15
V: TRBV2
J: TRBJ1-1
DNA: TGTGCCAGCAGTGATAACAGGGGGGAGAACACTGAAGCTTTCTTT
CDR3: CASSDNRGENTEAFF

size: NA
D: TRBD1
length: 15
V: TRBV6-5
J: TRBJ1-1
DNA: TGTGCCAGCAGTTACTCGGACAGGGGGCATACTGAAGCTTTCTTT
CDR3: CASSYSDRGHTEAFF

size: NA
D: TRBD1
length: 15
V: TRBV4-1
J: TRBJ2-1
DNA: TGCGCCAGCAGCCAAGTAGGACAGGGGGCATCTGAGCAGTTCTTC
CDR3: CASSQVGQGASEQFF

size: NA
D: NA
length: 15
V: TRBV5-1
J: TRBJ1-1
DNA: TGCGCCAGCAGCTTGAGTGGCAGCGGAAACACTGAAGCTTTCTTT
CDR3: CASSLSGSGNTEAFF

size: NA
D: NA
length: 17
V: TRBV5-1
J: TRBJ2-5
DNA: TGCGCCAGCAGCTTGGCCCTAGGGCTAGCAGTACAAGAGACCCAGTACTTC
CDR3: CASSLALGLAVQETQYF